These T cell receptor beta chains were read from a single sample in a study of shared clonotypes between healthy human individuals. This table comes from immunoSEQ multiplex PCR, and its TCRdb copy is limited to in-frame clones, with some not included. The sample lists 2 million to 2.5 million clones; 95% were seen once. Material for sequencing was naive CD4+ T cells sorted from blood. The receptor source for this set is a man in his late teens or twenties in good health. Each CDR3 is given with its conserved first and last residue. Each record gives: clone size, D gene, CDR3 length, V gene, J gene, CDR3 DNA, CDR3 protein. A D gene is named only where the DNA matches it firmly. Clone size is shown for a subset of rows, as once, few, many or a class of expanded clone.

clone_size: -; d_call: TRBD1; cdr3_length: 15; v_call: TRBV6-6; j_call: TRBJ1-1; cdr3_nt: TGTGCCAGCAGTCAAACAGGGGGGGGGAACACTGAAGCTTTCTTT; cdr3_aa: CASSQTGGGNTEAFF
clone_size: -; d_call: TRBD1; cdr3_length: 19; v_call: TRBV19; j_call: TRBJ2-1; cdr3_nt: TGTGCCAGTAGTACGCTATCCCCGGGGGACAGGGCGTCCTACAATGAGCAGTTCTTC; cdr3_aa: CASSTLSPGDRASYNEQFF
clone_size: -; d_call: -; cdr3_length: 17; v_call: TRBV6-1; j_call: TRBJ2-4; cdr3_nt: TGTGCCAGCAGTGAAGCGACGTTAAGAATGACCAAAAACATTCAGTACTTC; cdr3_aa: CASSEATLRMTKNIQYF
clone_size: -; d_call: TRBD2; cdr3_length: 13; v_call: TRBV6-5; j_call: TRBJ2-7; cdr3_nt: TGTGCCACCGGGACTAGCGGGTTCTACGAGCAGTACTTC; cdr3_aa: CATGTSGFYEQYF
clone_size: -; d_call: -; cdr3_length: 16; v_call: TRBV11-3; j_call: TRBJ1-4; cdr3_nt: TGTGCCAGCAGCTTAGGACGTCAGGGGTGGACTGAAAAACTGTTTTTT; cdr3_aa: CASSLGRQGWTEKLFF
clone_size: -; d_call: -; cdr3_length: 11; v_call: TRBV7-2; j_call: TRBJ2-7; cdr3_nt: TGTGCCAGCAGCTCAACGGACGAGCAGTACTTC; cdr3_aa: CASSSTDEQYF
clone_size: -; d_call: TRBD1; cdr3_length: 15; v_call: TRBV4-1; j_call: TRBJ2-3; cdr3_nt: TGCGCCAGCAGCCAAGTAGGGACAGCGTGGGATACGCAGTATTTT; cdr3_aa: CASSQVGTAWDTQYF
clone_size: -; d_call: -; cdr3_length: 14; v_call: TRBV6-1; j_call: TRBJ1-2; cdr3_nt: TGTGCCAGCAGTGGGGGACCATTTAACTATGGCTACACCTTC; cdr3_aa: CASSGGPFNYGYTF
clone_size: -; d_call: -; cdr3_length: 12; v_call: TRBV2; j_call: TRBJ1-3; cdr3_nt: TGTGCCAGCAGTTTTTTCGGAAACACCATATATTTT; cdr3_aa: CASSFFGNTIYF
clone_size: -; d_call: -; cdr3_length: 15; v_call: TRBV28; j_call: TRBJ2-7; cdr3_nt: TGTGCCAGCCGCCCCAATGGCTTGGGATCCTACGAGCAGTACTTC; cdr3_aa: CASRPNGLGSYEQYF
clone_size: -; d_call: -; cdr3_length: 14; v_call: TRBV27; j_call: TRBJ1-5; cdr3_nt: TGTGCCAGCCTTCCGAGGGCCGGCAATCAGCCCCAGCATTTT; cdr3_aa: CASLPRAGNQPQHF
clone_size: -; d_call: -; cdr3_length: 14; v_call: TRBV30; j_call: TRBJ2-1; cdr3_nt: TGTGCCTGGAGTGTCTCCCACCTTAGCGCCCCACCGTTCTTC; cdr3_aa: CAWSVSHLSAPPFF
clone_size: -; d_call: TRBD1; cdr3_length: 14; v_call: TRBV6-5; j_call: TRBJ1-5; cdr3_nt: TGTGCCAGTAGCCGGGACAGCTTAAATCAGCCCCAGCATTTT; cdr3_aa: CASSRDSLNQPQHF
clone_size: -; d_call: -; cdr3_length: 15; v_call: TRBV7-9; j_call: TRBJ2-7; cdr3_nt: TGTGCCAGCAGCCGCCCGGAAGGCATCTCCTACGAGCAGTACTTC; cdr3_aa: CASSRPEGISYEQYF
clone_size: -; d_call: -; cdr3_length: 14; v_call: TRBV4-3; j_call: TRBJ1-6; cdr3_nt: TGCGCCAGCAGCCAAGATGTCCGGGTTTCACCCCTCCACTTT; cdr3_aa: CASSQDVRVSPLHF
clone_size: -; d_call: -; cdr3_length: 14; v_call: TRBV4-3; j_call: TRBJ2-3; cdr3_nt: TGCGCCAGCAGCCAAGATGGTCAGACAGATACGCAGTATTTT; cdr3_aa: CASSQDGQTDTQYF
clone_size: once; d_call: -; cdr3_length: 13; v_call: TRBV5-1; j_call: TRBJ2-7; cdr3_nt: TGCGCCAGCAGCTCCTCAGGGGACTACGGGCAGTACTTC; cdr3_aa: CASSSSGDYGQYF
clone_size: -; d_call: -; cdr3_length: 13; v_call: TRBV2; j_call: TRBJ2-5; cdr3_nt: TGTGCCAGCAGTGACCAAGGGGAAGAGACCCAGTACTTC; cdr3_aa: CASSDQGEETQYF
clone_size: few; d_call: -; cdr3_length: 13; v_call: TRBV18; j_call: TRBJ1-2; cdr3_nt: TGTGCCAGCTCGGCACCGGAGTACTATGGCTACACCTTC; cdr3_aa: CASSAPEYYGYTF
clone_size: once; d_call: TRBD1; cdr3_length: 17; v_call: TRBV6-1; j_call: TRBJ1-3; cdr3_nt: TGTGCCAGCAGTGCTGACAGGGTCCTTAGTACTGGAAACACCATATATTTT; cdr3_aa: CASSADRVLSTGNTIYF
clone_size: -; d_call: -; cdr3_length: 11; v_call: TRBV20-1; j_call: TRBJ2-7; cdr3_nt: TGCAGTGCCCACGTCCTGTGGGGGCAGTACTTC; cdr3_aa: CSAHVLWGQYF